This T cell receptor (beta chain) stems from a study of molecular identifiers for immune sequencing clone quantification. The sample holds many counts of this clonotype. It was with previously described methods and listed TCR primers that bulk TCR libraries were made. TCRdb used MiXCR to reprocess the PCR reads, holding one entry per CDR3 protein. The sample consists of over 600,000 distinct CDR3 sequences, 15% to 20% of them appearing once. The CDR3 runs 16 residues. Germline V gene sequence: CDR1 MNHNY, CDR2 SVGAGI (reference sequence). Trimming removed 2 bases at V and 0 bases at J, with 12 bases between.

Input material: naive CD8+ T cells from blood, with Jurkat cell RNA spiked in. Subset meaning: FACS-sorted CD8+CD4-CCR7+CD45RA+ naive T cells. The TCR originated in a human donor in good health. Some libraries in this study had Jurkat cell RNA spiked in. The chain links TRBV6-6 to TRBJ2-3; the D gene is possibly TRBD2 (7 bases). The CDR3 region has the DNA TGTGCCAGCAGTTACGAGGGAGGGGGTAGCACAGATACGCAGTATTTT. It yields the protein CASSYEGGGSTDTQYF.